Shown below are 3 T cell receptor beta chains from a single sample sequenced in a study of blood T cell repertoires in COVID-19. The method was immunoSEQ multiplex PCR; TCRdb's version includes in-frame clones alone and lacks a portion of them. The repertoire holds approximately 160,000 clones, with 86% as singletons. The sequencing sample was made of peripheral blood. The origin of the receptors is an older woman with acute or convalescent COVID-19.

The V and J genes are TRBV5-1 and TRBJ2-1, with 9 bases identical to TRBD2. This CDR3 has 16 amino acids. Trimming cost V 0 bases and J 9 bases; bases outside gene matches: 10. From germline, CDR1 is SGHRS and CDR2 YFSETQ. The CDR3 sequence is CASSLVGGRAFGEQFF. In nucleotides, the CDR3 is TGCGCCAGCAGCTTGGTTGGCGGGAGGGCCTTCGGTGAGCAGTTCTTC. The full variable domain, rest sourced from reference TRBV5-1 and TRBJ2-1, is KAGVTQTPRYLIKTRGQQVTLSCSPISGHRSVSWYQQTPGQGLQFLFEYFSETQRNKGNFPGRFSGRQFSNSRSEMNVSTLELGDSALYLCASSLVGGRAFGEQFFGPGTRLTVL.

This clone was recorded once. The CDR3 coding sequence is TGCGCCAGCAGCCAAGCCCAATCGACGAGTGGCGGTAGCAATCAGCCCCAGCATTTT. Translation gives CASSQAQSTSGGSNQPQHF. The rearrangement links TRBV4-1 to TRBJ1-5; D ambiguous. The CDR3 has 19 residues. CDR1 is MGHRA, CDR2 YSYEKL, per germline. V was pared by 1 base and J by 0 bases, with 19 bases between.

This clone turned up a few times. The rearrangement joins TRBV21-1 to TRBJ1-2; the D segment call TRBD1 is taken from the table without a DNA check. TRBV21-1 is given as a pseudogene. The CDR3 length is 9 residues. The CDR3, as DNA: TGTGCCAGACAGGGCGGCTACACCTTC. Its protein product is CARQGGYTF.